This T cell receptor beta chain was captured in a study of STAT5B mutations in CD4+ large granular lymphocyte leukemia (dated by TCRdb to the early 2020s). For the study in its entirety: Among the healthy controls, the CDR3 'QG' motif was associated with a particular HLA allele. The TCRbeta repertoires of CD4+ T-cell large granular lymphocyte leukemia patients were compared with the TCRbeta repertoires of healthy blood donors. Flow cytometry on FACSCanto II or FACSVerse showed that the purified fractions were more than 95% pure among lymphocytes.

For CDR1 and CDR2, the germline V gene lists SGDLS and YYNGEE. The CDR3 starts with the cysteine, ends with the phenylalanine, and has 15 residues. Only the CDR3 DNA is retained, 45 bases long and in frame from the first base. V and J lose 0 bases and 6 bases, and a span of 14 bases separates them. The paper as a whole reports these results and caveats: Compared with healthy CD4+ repertoires, CD4-sorted patient repertoires appeared more clonal, and this difference remained even after the putative leukemic clones were removed. TRBV06-family usage was enriched among the top patient clones (8/27) compared with healthy controls (2/35). Main leukemic clonotypes were private to each patient, although roughly 24% of the main leukemic clonotypes were found at low frequency in the non-leukemic repertoires of other patients. Data were not HLA-matched; higher clonality in CD4+ versus CD8+ T-LGLL could reflect the relatively small sample size.

Worth noting for this clone: Its antigen is not yet known. The input lacks base qualities; no much larger clone sits a single base away.

The immunoSEQ assay at survey resolution was applied to genomic DNA for sequencing of TCRbeta rearrangements. In the original analysis: In the TCR sequencing data, the lowest productive clonotype frequency that could be detected was 2.59 x 10-5. Only productive TCRbeta rearrangements, meaning sequences that were complete and in-frame, were kept for the analyses. The clonality of each sample was calculated as Simpson clonality in the immunoSEQ Analyzer version 3.0. Clones were grouped by frequency into very rare, small, medium, large (1-20%) or hyperexpanded (>20%) categories. Generation probabilities were estimated with OLGA 1.2.3, V-gene circos plots were made with VDJtools, specificities were searched in VDJdb, and CDR3 motifs were identified with GLIPH. TCRdb holds this immuneACCESS table with in-frame rearrangements only. Some clones are missing; in checked studies, unresolved V genes explain under half, and the rest has no known cause. For V, J and clone size, that table is used; D and trimming come from the DNA. Within this sample are about 30,000 clones, with around 70% of them counted one time only. The ten top clones hold roughly 0.44% of the sample.

Healthy controls were roughly 40 blood donors whose buffy coats came from the Finnish Red Cross blood service. All TCR-sequenced material derived from peripheral blood: patient blood samples and healthy donor buffy coats. Ficoll-Hypaque gradient centrifugation was used to isolate peripheral blood mononuclear cells. Magnetic purification was used to isolate CD4+ cells from the buffy coats of the healthy controls. Genomic DNA was extracted using the Gentra Puregene Cell and Tissue kit, and a Qubit 2.0 fluorometer was used to quantify it. The TCR was taken from a human donor in good health. Recombination joined TRBV9 with TRBJ2-3; a weak D assignment points to TRBD1 (8 bases agree). What was sequenced was CD4+ T cells from blood buffy coats. The CDR3 corresponds to CASSVDRGGRDTQYF. The nucleotide sequence is TGTGCCAGCAGCGTAGACAGGGGGGGCCGGGATACGCAGTATTTT.